This T cell receptor (beta chain) originates from a study of early T cells in non-severe SARS-CoV-2 infection. Study-wide background: Chains from this unsorted whole-blood bulk RNA could not be paired.

Attached unique molecular identifiers marked individual cDNA molecules. TCRdb used MiXCR to reprocess the 5' RACE reads, holding one entry per CDR3 protein. This table holds about 59,000 distinct CDR3 sequences, roughly an eighth found once. Findings and limits, study-wide: VDJdb-based matching was biased toward anti-spike CD8 responses and missed private and CD4 specificities.

CDR3 length equals 14 residues. Trimming removed 3 bases from V and 6 bases from J, with 14 bases in between. This clonotype was picked up a small number of times. Its antigen is still unknown. Sample: whole blood, taken at baseline. The receptor was isolated from an adult who was a healthcare worker with PCR-confirmed SARS-CoV-2 infection or an uninfected control (not recorded which). This rearrangement joins TRBV12-3 or TRBV12-4 to TRBJ1-1, with D perhaps TRBD1 (5 bases). CDR3: CASSFSGFEAEAFF. The CDR3 region has the DNA TGTGCCAGCAGTTTTTCAGGGTTTGAGGCTGAAGCTTTCTTT.